The 26 T cell receptor beta chains in this list originate from one sample, sequenced in a study of OX40 agonist ivuxolimab in advanced cancers. Here immunoSEQ multiplex PCR was the method, and the copy in TCRdb shows in-frame clones only, minus some. The sample contains 9,500 to 11,000 clones, roughly nine tenths of which appear only once. Sequenced material: CD4+ or CD8+ T cells sorted from blood, taken in a trial of the OX40 agonist ivuxolimab. The receptors were gathered from an adult with an advanced solid tumor such as melanoma, head and neck, liver or kidney cancer.

This chain links TRBV15 with TRBJ2-7; tentative D call: TRBD2 (7 bases). V lost 0 bases and J 3 bases, leaving 12 bases between the germline ends. The CDR3 has 15 amino acids. Germline lookup yields CDR1 LNHNV and CDR2 YYDKDF (reference sequence). CDR3 sequence (DNA): TGTGCCACCAGCAGAGATGGGAGGGGGGACTACGAGCAGTACTTC. Amino acid sequence: CATSRDGRGDYEQYF.

The chain links TRBV6-5 to TRBJ1-2, with TRBD1 identical over 8 bases. Trimming at V came to 2 bases and at J to 5 bases, leaving 4 bases not matched to a gene. The CDR3 has 14 amino acids. Looked up from germline, CDR1 is MNHEY and CDR2 is SVGAGI. This CDR3 reads CASSYGTGGYGYTF. The CDR3 bases are TGTGCCAGCAGTTACGGGACAGGAGGTTATGGCTACACCTTC.

V is TRBV9 and J is TRBJ1-2; TRBD1 is a possible D gene (5 bases). Trimming took off 1 base at V and 2 bases at J, with 9 bases between the two ends. The CDR3 runs 14 residues. The germline gives CDR1 SGDLS, CDR2 YYNGEE. The CDR3 nucleotides read TGTGCCAGCAGCGTACAGGGAGGCAACTATGGCTACACCTTC. Its translation is CASSVQGGNYGYTF.

Here the CDR3 DNA reads TGTGCCAGCAGTTTAGCCCCTAACCCCGGACAGGGGACCTACGAGCAGTACTTC. Translated, it gives CASSLAPNPGQGTYEQYF. The gene calls are TRBV28 and TRBJ2-7; 9 bases line up with TRBD1. The junction had 13 bases not matched to a gene; V was cut back by 2 bases and J by 2 bases. The length of the CDR3 is 18 residues. In germline, CDR1 is MDHEN, CDR2 SYDVKM.

The V call is TRBV6-1, the J call TRBJ1-1, with D possibly being TRBD1 (6 bases). V was pared by 2 bases and J by 5 bases, with 12 bases between. Looked up from germline, CDR1 is MNHNS and CDR2 is SASEGT. This CDR3 is 14 amino acids long. The CDR3 spells CASSEFGGVTEAFF. CDR3 sequence (DNA): TGTGCCAGCAGTGAATTTGGGGGCGTAACTGAAGCTTTCTTT.

In nucleotides, the CDR3 is TGTGCCAGCAGCCCGTTTGGTGGACTCTACGAGCAGTACTTC. Translated, it gives CASSPFGGLYEQYF. This rearrangement joins TRBV27 to TRBJ2-7; tentative D call: TRBD2 (5 bases). The CDR3 covers 14 residues. From germline, CDR1 is MNHEY and CDR2 SMNVEV (reference sequence). V was trimmed by 6 bases and J by 3 bases, leaving 15 bases between them.

V is TRBV11-2 and J is TRBJ2-5; 7 bases are shared with TRBD2. Germline CDR1 and CDR2: SGHAT and FQNNGV. Unmatched junction bases numbered 8, after V lost 5 bases and J lost 2 bases. The CDR3 spans 15 residues. As DNA, the CDR3 is TGTGCCAGCAGCCGCCGGGGTAGCGGGCAAGAGACCCAGTACTTC. Protein: CASSRRGSGQETQYF.

The chain employs TRBV4-1 and TRBJ1-1; 7 positions match TRBD1. The germline CDR1 and CDR2 sequences are MGHRA and YSYEKL. With 0 bases clipped from V and 9 bases from J, the junction kept 13 bases outside the gene matches. CDR3 length: 16 amino acids. Here the CDR3 DNA reads TGCGCCAGCAGCCAAGATCTGTGGGACAGAAGCTTGCAAGCTTTCTTT. Amino acid sequence: CASSQDLWDRSLQAFF.

This clone was recorded a few times. This chain links TRBV30 with TRBJ1-2, with D tentatively TRBD1 (5 bases). The V gene's germline CDR1 is GTSNPN and CDR2 SVGIG (reference sequence). Trimming removed 8 bases at V and 10 bases at J, with 17 bases between. This CDR3 comprises 11 residues. DNA for the CDR3: TGTGCCGGGCCGGCCGGGGGGACCTACACCTTC. It codes for CAGPAGGTYTF.

This sequence joins TRBV28 and TRBJ1-4, with D possibly TRBD1 on 6 matching bases. Trimming cost V 5 bases and J 2 bases, with 12 bases left between them. Looked up from germline, CDR1 is MDHEN and CDR2 is SYDVKM. This CDR3 has 15 residues. CDR3: CASSERQVTNEKLFF. The CDR3 DNA sequence: TGTGCCAGCAGTGAAAGACAGGTCACTAATGAAAAACTGTTTTTT.

The chain couples TRBV11-2 to TRBJ2-3, with D hard to call. Germline V CDR1 and CDR2: SGHAT, FQNNGV. Trimming cost V 2 bases and J 6 bases, with 12 bases left between them. The CDR3 covers 14 residues. CDR3 sequence (DNA): TGTGCCAGCAGCTTAAGCCGCTCGCTTGATACGCAGTATTTT. It encodes CASSLSRSLDTQYF.

J is TRBJ2-3 and V is TRBV7-6; 10 positions match TRBD2. Germline CDR1 reads SGHVS; CDR2 reads FNYEAQ. The CDR3 extends over 16 amino acids. V gave up 1 base and J gave up 3 bases; unmatched junction bases: 4. DNA of the CDR3: TGTGCCAGCAGCTTAGTATCTAGCGGGAGTACAGATACGCAGTATTTT. It translates to CASSLVSSGSTDTQYF.

The V gene is TRBV13, the J gene TRBJ1-5; 11 bases match TRBD1. CDR1 and CDR2 from the germline V gene are PRHDT and FYEKMQ (reference sequence). This CDR3 contains 15 residues. V lost 4 bases to trimming and J lost 6 bases; unmatched junction nucleotides: 5. CDR3 nucleotides: TGTGCCAGCAGCTCCGGGACAGGGGGGGGTCAGCCCCAGCATTTT. Translation: CASSSGTGGGQPQHF.

This chain connects TRBV6-6 to TRBJ2-3, with D possibly TRBD2 on 7 matching bases. Germline V CDR1 and CDR2: MNHNY, SVGAGI (reference sequence). This CDR3 is built from 16 residues. Deletions cut 0 bases from V and 4 bases from J, with 14 bases between. The CDR3 region has the DNA TGTGCCAGCAGTTACTCGGGGGCGGGAGCGTCAGATACGCAGTATTTT. Amino acid sequence: CASSYSGAGASDTQYF.

This sequence joins TRBV30 and TRBJ2-2, with D uncertain. The CDR3 totals 12 residues. Trimming stripped 2 bases from V and 3 bases from J, with 4 bases between. Germline V CDR1 and CDR2: GTSNPN, SVGIG (reference sequence). The CDR3 nucleotides read TGTGCCTGGAGTAAGCACACCGGGGAGCTGTTTTTT. It translates to CAWSKHTGELFF.

This clone was detected only once. The V and J genes are TRBV10-3 and TRBJ2-3; TRBD1 matches at 11 bases. The CDR3 loop spans 18 amino acids. CDR1 is ENHRY and CDR2 is SYGVKD in the germline V gene. After removal of 0 bases from V and 6 bases from J, the junction contained 11 bases not matched to a gene. The CDR3 spells CAISESRTGGLSRDTQYF. The CDR3 DNA reads TGTGCCATCAGTGAGTCGCGGACAGGGGGCTTAAGTAGGGATACGCAGTATTTT.

This rearrangement joins TRBV7-9 to TRBJ1-5, with D possibly being TRBD1 (6 bases). Looked up from germline, CDR1 is SEHNR and CDR2 is FQNEAQ (reference sequence). The CDR3 has 14 residues. The V end lost 1 base, the J end lost 5 bases, and 9 bases lay between the germline ends. CDR3 DNA: TGTGCCAGCAGCTTAGGACAGGTTTATCAGCCCCAGCATTTT. Its translation is CASSLGQVYQPQHF.

V usage is TRBV30 and J usage is TRBJ2-7; 10 nucleotides line up with TRBD1. Germline trimming cut 0 bases from V and 4 bases from J; bases unmatched to any gene: 6. The germline gives CDR1 GTSNPN, CDR2 SVGIG (reference sequence). CDR3 length: 15 residues. CDR3: CAWSVGAGQGYEQYF. The CDR3, as DNA: TGTGCCTGGAGTGTTGGAGCGGGACAGGGGTACGAGCAGTACTTC.

This rearrangement joins TRBV14 to TRBJ2-1; D call uncertain. The germline V and J ends were trimmed by 4 bases and 6 bases, with 10 bases remaining between them. This CDR3 region has 13 residues. The germline gives CDR1 SGHDN, CDR2 FVKESK. The CDR3 DNA reads TGTGCCAGCAGCCTCCGTGGCCCCAATGAGCAGTTCTTC. Translated: CASSLRGPNEQFF.

J is TRBJ2-7 and V is TRBV10-3; D is unclear. Between the trimmed V and J ends, which lost 5 bases and 0 bases, there was a span of 5 bases. Per germline, CDR1 ENHRY and CDR2 SYGVKD. The CDR3 spans 12 residues. The CDR3 DNA follows: TGTGCCATCAGTCTGGGCTCCTACGAGCAGTACTTC. Protein: CAISLGSYEQYF.

CDR3 DNA sequence: TGTGCCAGCAGCCCAGGGACAGGGGTCGTCTATGGCTACACCTTC. Translating it yields CASSPGTGVVYGYTF. The chain links TRBV11-2 to TRBJ1-2; TRBD1 agrees at 10 bases. V was clipped by 5 bases and J by 4 bases; unmatched bases: 7. CDR1 and CDR2 from the germline V gene are SGHAT and FQNNGV. CDR3 length: 15 residues.

This clone was seen once. The chain carries TRBV7-2 and TRBJ2-7; TRBD2 agrees at 7 bases. The trim removed 4 bases at V and 6 bases at J, leaving 9 bases unmatched. The CDR3 has 14 residues. Looked up from germline, CDR1 is SGHTA and CDR2 is FQGNSA. For the CDR3, the DNA is TGTGCCAGCAGCTCCGCCGGGACTATGGGCGAGCAGTACTTC. This gives the protein CASSSAGTMGEQYF. The whole variable domain, filled in from reference TRBV7-2 and TRBJ2-7, reads GAGVSQSPSNKVTEKGKDVELRCDPISGHTALYWYRQSLGQGLEFLIYFQGNSAPDKSGLPSDRFSAERTGGSVSTLTIQRTQQEDSAVYLCASSSAGTMGEQYFGPGTRLTVT.

The table lists this clone with a few counts. The chain uses TRBV2 and TRBJ2-3; 9 bases are shared with TRBD1. The germline gives CDR1 SNHLY, CDR2 FYNNEI. CDR3 length equals 15 residues. V was clipped by 4 bases and J by 3 bases; unmatched bases: 5. CDR3 sequence: CASSGGTGWTDTQYF. In DNA form, the CDR3 reads TGTGCCAGCAGTGGTGGGACAGGGTGGACAGATACGCAGTATTTT.

The genes are TRBV27 and TRBJ2-1, with 11 bases identical to TRBD2. The CDR3 runs 15 residues. Germline-derived CDR1 and CDR2 are MNHEY and SMNVEV (reference sequence). Trimming at V came to 10 bases and at J to 4 bases, leaving 9 bases not matched to a gene. CDR3 region: CATRLAGPLYNEQFF. CDR3 sequence (DNA): TGTGCCACCCGACTAGCGGGACCCTTATACAATGAGCAGTTCTTC.

This chain links TRBV30 with TRBJ2-1; D not resolved. The V end was cut by 0 bases, the J end by 13 bases, with 10 bases between. The V gene's germline CDR1 is GTSNPN and CDR2 SVGIG (reference sequence). The CDR3 runs 11 residues. CDR3 in amino acids: CAWSVNREQFF. CDR3 nucleotide sequence: TGTGCCTGGAGTGTAAATAGGGAACAGTTCTTC.

The chain uses TRBV27 and TRBJ2-4; TRBD1 is a possible D gene (6 bases). Trimming left V 4 bases short and J 10 bases short, with 17 bases between. The CDR3 extends over 14 amino acids. CDR1 MNHEY and CDR2 SMNVEV come from the germline V gene (reference sequence). The CDR3 loop is CASSSIDLDRIQYF. DNA of the CDR3: TGTGCCAGCAGTTCCATCGACCTCGACAGGATTCAGTACTTC.